This T cell receptor (beta chain) was captured by sequencing in a study of cytomegalovirus exposure and HLA in healthy donors (dated by TCRdb to 2016 to 2017). General notes on the study: According to an earlier analysis of 550 to 750 of the donors, about 190 million T cells yielded over 100 million unique TCR beta sequences and less than 300 Gb of sequence data. HLA typing included class I and class II loci at four-digit resolution. A later genetic analysis used genome-wide SNP genotypes for about 55% of the 666 donors, treating that subset as a discovery cohort. Besides the first cohort of hundreds of subjects, a separate validation cohort made up of over 100 different subjects was used. An early release that covered about 600 HLA-typed donors contained around 300 gigabases of sequencing data and 85 million to 100 million unique TCR sequences. To study patterns of TCR occurrence, a later analysis re-analyzed previously published TCR beta repertoires from 700 or so donors and added high-resolution HLA genotyping. About five DR-DQ haplotypes were treated as single units for association and clustering because of strong linkage in the cohort. The study used immunosequencing to profile the T cell repertoires of approximately 650 subjects and linked those repertoires to cytomegalovirus serostatus. Donor age, sex, ethnicity and CMV serostatus were collected together with the repertoire data. An earlier analysis of roughly 580 of the donors used high-throughput TCR beta sequencing to judge whether each TCR beta V gene segment behaved as functional or pseudogenic. Among several hundred genotyped donors of the cohort, an average of around 250,000 unique TCR beta nucleotide sequences was sequenced per donor, of which roughly 18% were non-productive. All discovery cohort repertoires had been generated on a single sequencing platform. The study was designed to test whether signatures of past pathogen exposure could be identified by cataloging public T cell receptors. The genetic ancestry cluster associated with self-reported Caucasian donors included 81% of the 300 to 450 genotyped donors. To predict cytomegalovirus infection status, the study brought together high-throughput TCR immunosequencing, statistical association of individual TCRs with disease status, and machine learning. In the later analysis, no new phenotypic data were used to find candidate immune exposures; instead, reliance was placed on TCR beta sequences and their occurrence across donors. The number of donors typed differed by locus, with roughly 620-640 for A, B, C, DRB1 and DQB1, more than 500 for DQA1, approximately 580 for DPA1, and roughly 450 for DPB1. General conclusions and limits of the study: Linkage disequilibrium might explain the correlated functional status among segregating V segments, but an unknown experimental factor could not be ruled out. A further reported finding was that TCR beta sequences accurately predicted the HLA-A and HLA-B alleles for most subjects in the first cohort. Specific HLA alleles were associated with roughly 16,000 TCR beta sequences at a false discovery rate of 0.05 in a later analysis. Three of the identified cytomegalovirus-associated TCR beta chains were confirmed in vitro to be specific for cytomegalovirus antigens. Most CMV-associated TCR beta chains appeared to be HLA-restricted in a later analysis, and the HLA associations seemed to be driven largely by CMV exposure. This cohort had only TCR beta chains sequenced, and the lack of alpha or paired-chain data limited which features could be detected. Compared with the roughly 670-donor mean, donors in an Asian-associated ancestry cluster had fewer N-insertions in productive TCRs, according to a later genetic analysis. Immune exposure information for the cohort was limited to CMV serostatus. Because counts were too low, roughly 18 rarely observed V segments, including chromosome 9 orphons, were left out of the earlier analysis of a few hundred of the donors. In a later analysis, HLA-associated TCR beta chains were found to be more clonally expanded and to have lower generation probabilities than equally common non-associated chains. In a later genetic analysis, a missense DCLRE1C variant was associated with V-gene and J-gene trimming of TCR beta chains, and the association was replicated in an independent cohort. A later analysis found that TCR association rates varied across HLA loci, with DRB1 alleles showing the most associated TCRs and HLA-C alleles the fewest. When HLA alleles, especially DR and DQ, strongly co-occurred, attributing TCR associations to individual alleles was difficult. The sequencing pipeline was judged likely to have produced a cluster of highly shared sequence variants as a technical artifact. It was suggested by the authors that the approach could potentially be generalized to other disease states and immunological phenotypes. An earlier analysis of approximately 540 of the donors showed that most TCR beta V segments appeared in productive rearrangements either about 87% or about 30% of the time, which broadly matched IMGT annotations. The 87-base-pair reads could not distinguish some IMGT-functional V segments, including TRBV6-2 and TRBV6-3, so those segments were excluded. Roughly uniform sequencing depth across donors was assumed in presence/absence analyses, although this assumption may not hold. Because some donors lacked HLA typing at each locus, the association tests relied only on the typed subset. The study gave a list of over 150 TCR beta chains associated with cytomegalovirus. Most TCR sequences were seen in very few donors, while some public TCRs were found in many individuals. In a later analysis, several top co-occurrence clusters were reported to appear linked to parvovirus B19, influenza, CMV and Epstein-Barr virus. Cytomegalovirus status was reported to be diagnosed by the classifier with high specificity and sensitivity in both the original and validation cohorts.

Points on this clone: The antigen this receptor binds is unknown. Base qualities are not at hand, and no much larger clone is one base apart.

The cohort consisted of hundreds of healthy bone marrow donors. All cohort members were sampled while nominally healthy, although unrecorded immune exposures were likely present. The donor was CMV seronegative and was included in the group of about 350 seronegative cohort members. Every donor gave a peripheral blood sample, and the peripheral blood mononuclear cells from that sample were used for TCR beta sequencing. The Qiagen DNeasy Blood Extraction Kit was used to extract genomic DNA from the blood cell samples. Reading the germline V gene gives CDR1 MNHEY and CDR2 SVGAGI. There are 15 amino acids in the CDR3, from cysteine to phenylalanine inclusive. The CDR3 DNA has 45 bases and is translated from base 1. V lost 6 bases and J lost 0 bases, and the count of bases not matched to a germline gene is 7. The method behind the library was the immunoSEQ multiplex PCR assay. The multiplex PCR relied on a mix of 60 forward primers for TCR Vbeta segments and 13 reverse primers for TCR Jbeta segments. The CDR3 region of rearranged TCR beta genes was amplified from genomic DNA with a multiplex PCR assay. The Illumina HiSeq System was used to sequence the amplified TCR beta libraries as 87-base-pair reads. Turning to the authors' computational methods: In a later analysis, roughly 80 million unique TCR beta chains were counted across the 500 to 700 repertoires, and roughly 11 million of these chains were shared by at least two donors. Raw reads were error-corrected and collapsed into unique sequences by a nearest-neighbor algorithm in which closely related sequences were merged to remove PCR and sequencing errors. Alignment of CDR3 sequences to IMGT reference sequences was used to assign V, D and J gene segments. For a sequence to be retained, a match of at least six nucleotides was required to both a V gene segment and a J gene segment. A rearrangement counted as productive if the CDR3 had no stop codons and remained in frame with V and J, and every other rearrangement counted as non-productive. CDR3 was defined according to IMGT convention as the region running from the second conserved V-encoded cysteine to the conserved J-encoded phenylalanine. In an earlier analysis of around 600 of the donors, sequences lacking an unambiguous match to a single V gene segment were excluded. An earlier analysis of fewer than 750 of the donors classified V segments as functional when productive rearrangements were above 56.7% and as segregating when the standard deviation between donors was above 5%. A statistical classification framework was built for diagnosing cytomegalovirus status from the catalog of TCR beta chain sequences. A later analysis assigned V and J genes by comparing TCR nucleotide sequences with IMGT/GENE-DB human TR gene sequences. A later analysis assigned CDR3 sequences and most-parsimonious VDJ recombination scenarios with the TCRdist pipeline. A later analysis defined each TCR beta chain by its CDR3 amino acid sequence plus V-gene family, and excluded reads lacking a unique V-gene family. As a way to deal with suspected cross-contamination and a sequencing artifact, a later analysis dropped approximately 590 nucleotide sequences that were highly shared and had low generation probability. A later analysis calculated a clonal expansion index for each public chain from normalized within-repertoire ranks of inferred template counts. In a later analysis, generation probabilities were computed using a VDJ recombination model fitted to out-of-frame rearrangements, and the results were checked against IGoR. A later analysis scored TCR-TCR, TCR-HLA and TCR-CMV co-occurrence with hypergeometric tests, applying a repertoire-size bias correction to TCR pairs. In a later analysis, false discovery rates were estimated by permuting HLA or CMV assignments 20 times. A later analysis grouped co-occurring TCRs with DBSCAN, adding TCRdist sequence similarity when clustering within HLA-allele-positive subsets. Co-occurrence clustering excluded repertoires with fewer than 30,000 or more than 120,000 public chains, plus five with anomalous nucleotide sharing. Imported from immuneACCESS, the table was reduced by TCRdb to in-frame sequences with V and J called. These copies leave out some clones; in studies compared against another copy, an unresolved V gene accounts for under half, and the cause of the remainder is not known. V, J and clone size are those of that table, while D and trimming were read from the DNA. The sample data list approximately 100,000 clones, and around 85% of these were observed just once. 3.5% to 5% of the sample lies in the top ten.

The sample comprised PBMCs. The receptor was isolated from a man aged 30 to 45 in good health and CMV-seronegative. The chain couples TRBV6-5 to TRBJ2-7, and TRBD1 aligns with 8 junction nucleotides. The CDR3: CASSKQGQGSYEQYF. The DNA sequence reads TGTGCCAGCAGCAAACAAGGACAGGGCTCCTACGAGCAGTACTTC.